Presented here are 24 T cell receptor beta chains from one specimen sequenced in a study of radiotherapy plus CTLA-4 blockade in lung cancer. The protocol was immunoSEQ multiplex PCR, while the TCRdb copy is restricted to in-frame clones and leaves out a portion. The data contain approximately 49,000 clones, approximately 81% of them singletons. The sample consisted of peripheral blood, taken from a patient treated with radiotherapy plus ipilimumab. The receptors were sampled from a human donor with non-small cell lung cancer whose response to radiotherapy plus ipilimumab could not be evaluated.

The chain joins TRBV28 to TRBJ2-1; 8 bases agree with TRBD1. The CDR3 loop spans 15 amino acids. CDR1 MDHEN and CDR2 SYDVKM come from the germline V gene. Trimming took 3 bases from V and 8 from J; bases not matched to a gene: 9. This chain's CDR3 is CASSFRTTGADEQFF. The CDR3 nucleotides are TGTGCCAGCAGTTTCAGAACGACAGGGGCGGATGAGCAGTTCTTC.

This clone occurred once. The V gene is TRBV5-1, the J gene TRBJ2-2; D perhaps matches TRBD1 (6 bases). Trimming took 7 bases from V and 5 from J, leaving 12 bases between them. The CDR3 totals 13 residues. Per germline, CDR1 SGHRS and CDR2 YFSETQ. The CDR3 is CASLGQGTGELFF. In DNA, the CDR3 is TGCGCCAGCCTAGGGCAGGGGACCGGGGAGCTGTTTTTT.

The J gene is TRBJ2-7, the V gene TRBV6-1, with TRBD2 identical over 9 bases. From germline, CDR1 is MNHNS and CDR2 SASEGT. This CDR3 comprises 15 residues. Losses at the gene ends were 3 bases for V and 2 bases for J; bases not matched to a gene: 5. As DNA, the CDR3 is TGTGCCAGCAGTGATAATAGCGGGAGCGCCTACGAGCAGTACTTC. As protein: CASSDNSGSAYEQYF.

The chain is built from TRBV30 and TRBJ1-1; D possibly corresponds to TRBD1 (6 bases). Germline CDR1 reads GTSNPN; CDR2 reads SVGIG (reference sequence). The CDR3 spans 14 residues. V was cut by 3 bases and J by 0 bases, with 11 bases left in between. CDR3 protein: CAWRPDSVNTEAFF. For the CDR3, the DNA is TGTGCCTGGAGGCCGGACAGCGTGAACACTGAAGCTTTCTTT.

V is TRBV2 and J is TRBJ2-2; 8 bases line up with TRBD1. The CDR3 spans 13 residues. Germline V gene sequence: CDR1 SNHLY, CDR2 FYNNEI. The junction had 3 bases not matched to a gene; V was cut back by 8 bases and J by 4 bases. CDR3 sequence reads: CASDTGGTGELFF. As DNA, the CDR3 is TGTGCCAGCGATACAGGGGGCACCGGGGAGCTGTTTTTT.

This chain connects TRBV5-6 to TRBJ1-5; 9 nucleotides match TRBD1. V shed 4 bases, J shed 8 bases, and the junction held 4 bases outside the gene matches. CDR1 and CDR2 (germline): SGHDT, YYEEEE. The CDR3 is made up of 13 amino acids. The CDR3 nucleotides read TGTGCCAGCAGCCGACAGGGGGATGAGCCCCAGCATTTT. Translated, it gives CASSRQGDEPQHF.

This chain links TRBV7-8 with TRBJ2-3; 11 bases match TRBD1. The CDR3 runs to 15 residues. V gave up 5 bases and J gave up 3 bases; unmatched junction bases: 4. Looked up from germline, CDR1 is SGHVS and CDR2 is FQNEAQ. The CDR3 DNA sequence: TGTGCCAGCAGCCGGGGACAGGGGGTTACAGATACGCAGTATTTT. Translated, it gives CASSRGQGVTDTQYF.

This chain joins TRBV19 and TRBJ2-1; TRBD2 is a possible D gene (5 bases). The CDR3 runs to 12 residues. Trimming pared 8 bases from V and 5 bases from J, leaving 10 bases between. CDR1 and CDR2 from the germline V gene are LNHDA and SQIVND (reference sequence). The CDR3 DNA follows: TGTGCCAGTGAGGGCGACGACAATGAGCAGTTCTTC. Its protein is CASEGDDNEQFF.

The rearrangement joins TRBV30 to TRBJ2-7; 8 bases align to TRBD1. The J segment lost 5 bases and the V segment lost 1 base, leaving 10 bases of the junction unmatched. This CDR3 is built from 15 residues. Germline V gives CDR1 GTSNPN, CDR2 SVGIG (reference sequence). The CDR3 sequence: CAWSGTGFGPNEQYF. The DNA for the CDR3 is TGTGCCTGGAGTGGGACAGGGTTCGGGCCCAACGAGCAGTACTTC.

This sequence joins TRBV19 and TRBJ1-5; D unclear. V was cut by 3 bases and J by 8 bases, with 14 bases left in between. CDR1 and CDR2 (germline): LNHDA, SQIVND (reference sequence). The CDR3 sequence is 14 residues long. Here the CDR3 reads CASSMGRGSEPQHF. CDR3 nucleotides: TGTGCCAGTAGTATGGGTCGCGGGTCGGAGCCCCAGCATTTT.

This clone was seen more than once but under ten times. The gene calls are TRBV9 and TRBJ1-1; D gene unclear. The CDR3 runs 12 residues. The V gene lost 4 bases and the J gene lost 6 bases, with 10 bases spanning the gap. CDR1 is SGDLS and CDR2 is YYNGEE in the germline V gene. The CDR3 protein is CASSPGGAEAFF. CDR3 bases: TGTGCCAGCAGCCCTGGCGGGGCTGAAGCTTTCTTT.

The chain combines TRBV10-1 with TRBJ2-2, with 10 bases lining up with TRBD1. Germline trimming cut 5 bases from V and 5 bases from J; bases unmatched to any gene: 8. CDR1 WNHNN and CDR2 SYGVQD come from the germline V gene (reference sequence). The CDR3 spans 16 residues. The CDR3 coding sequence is TGCGCCAGCAGTTTGCCGGGACAGGGGTTTACCGGGGAGCTGTTTTTT. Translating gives CASSLPGQGFTGELFF.

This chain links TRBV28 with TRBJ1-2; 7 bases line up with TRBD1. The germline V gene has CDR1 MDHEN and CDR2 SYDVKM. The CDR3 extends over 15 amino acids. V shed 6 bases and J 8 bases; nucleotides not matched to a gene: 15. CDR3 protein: CASSPPGQPTIGYTF. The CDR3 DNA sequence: TGTGCCAGCAGCCCGCCGGGACAGCCCACTATCGGCTACACCTTC.

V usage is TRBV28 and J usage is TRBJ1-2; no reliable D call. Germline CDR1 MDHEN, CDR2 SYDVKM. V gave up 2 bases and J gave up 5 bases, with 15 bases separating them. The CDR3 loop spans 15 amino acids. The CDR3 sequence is CASSLNPGGAYGYTF. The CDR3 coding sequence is TGTGCCAGCAGTTTAAACCCAGGAGGCGCGTATGGCTACACCTTC.

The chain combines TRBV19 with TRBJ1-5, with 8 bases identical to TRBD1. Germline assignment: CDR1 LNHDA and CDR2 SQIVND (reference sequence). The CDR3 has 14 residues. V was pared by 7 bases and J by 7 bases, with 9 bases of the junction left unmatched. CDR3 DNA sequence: TGTGCCAGTACGGGACAGGCGGGACCCCAGCCCCAGCATTTT. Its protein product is CASTGQAGPQPQHF.

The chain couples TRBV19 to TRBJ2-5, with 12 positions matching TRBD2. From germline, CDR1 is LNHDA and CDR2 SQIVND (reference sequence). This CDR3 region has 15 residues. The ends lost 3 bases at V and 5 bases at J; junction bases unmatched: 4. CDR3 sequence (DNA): TGTGCCAGTAGTATCGGACTAGCGGGATGGGAGACCCAGTACTTC. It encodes CASSIGLAGWETQYF. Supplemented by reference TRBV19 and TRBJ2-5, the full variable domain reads DGGITQSPKYLFRKEGQNVTLSCEQNLNHDAMYWYRQDPGQGLRLIYYSQIVNDFQKGDIAEGYSVSREKKESFPLTVTSAQKNPTAFYLCASSIGLAGWETQYFGPGTRLLVL.

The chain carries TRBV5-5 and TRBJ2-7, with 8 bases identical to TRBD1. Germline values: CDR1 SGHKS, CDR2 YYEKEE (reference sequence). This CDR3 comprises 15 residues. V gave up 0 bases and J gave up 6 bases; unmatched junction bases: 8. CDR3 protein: CASSLGDRRQLEQYF. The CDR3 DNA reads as TGTGCCAGCAGCTTGGGGGACAGGAGGCAACTCGAGCAGTACTTC. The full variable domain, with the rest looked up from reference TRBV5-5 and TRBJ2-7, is DAGVTQSPTHLIKTRGQQVTLRCSPISGHKSVSWYQQVLGQGPQFIFQYYEKEERGRGNFPDRFSARQFPNYSSELNVNALLLGDSALYLCASSLGDRRQLEQYFGPGTRLTVT.

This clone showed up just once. The CDR3 loop reads CASSLPGLAGSNEQFF. For the CDR3, the DNA is TGTGCCAGCAGTTTACCGGGGCTAGCGGGAAGCAATGAGCAGTTCTTC. V usage is TRBV27 and J usage is TRBJ2-1; 9 positions match TRBD2. The CDR3 runs 16 residues. Looked up from germline, CDR1 is MNHEY and CDR2 is SMNVEV (reference sequence). The ends lost 2 bases at V and 6 bases at J; junction bases unmatched: 8.

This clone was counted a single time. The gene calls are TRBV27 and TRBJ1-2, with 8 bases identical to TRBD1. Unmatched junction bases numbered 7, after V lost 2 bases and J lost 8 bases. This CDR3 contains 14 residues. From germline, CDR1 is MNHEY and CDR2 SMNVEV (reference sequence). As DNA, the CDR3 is TGTGCCAGCAGTTTACGCAGGGGGCTAGAGGGCTACACCTTC. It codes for CASSLRRGLEGYTF.

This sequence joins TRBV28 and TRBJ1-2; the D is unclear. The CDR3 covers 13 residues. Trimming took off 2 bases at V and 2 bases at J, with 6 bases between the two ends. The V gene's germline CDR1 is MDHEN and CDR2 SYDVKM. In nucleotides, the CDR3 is TGTGCCAGCAGTTTAGGAGAAAACTATGGCTACACCTTC. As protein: CASSLGENYGYTF.

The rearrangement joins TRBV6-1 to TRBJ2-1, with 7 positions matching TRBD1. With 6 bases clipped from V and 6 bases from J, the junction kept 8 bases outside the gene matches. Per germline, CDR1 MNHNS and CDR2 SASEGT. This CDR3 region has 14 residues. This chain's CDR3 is CASSVRGSGNEQFF. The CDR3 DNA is TGTGCCAGCAGCGTCAGGGGGAGTGGCAATGAGCAGTTCTTC.

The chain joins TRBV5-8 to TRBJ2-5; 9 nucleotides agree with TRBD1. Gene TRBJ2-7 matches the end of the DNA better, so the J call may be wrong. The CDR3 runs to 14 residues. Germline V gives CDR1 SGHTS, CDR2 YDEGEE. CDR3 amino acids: CASSGDRDSYEQYF. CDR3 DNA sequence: TGTGCCAGCAGCGGGGACAGGGACTCCTACGAGCAGTACTTC.

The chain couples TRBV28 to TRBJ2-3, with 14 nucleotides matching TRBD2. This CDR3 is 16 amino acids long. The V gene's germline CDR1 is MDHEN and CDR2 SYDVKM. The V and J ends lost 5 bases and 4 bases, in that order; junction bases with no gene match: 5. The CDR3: CASSRTSGRLPDTQYF. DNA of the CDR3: TGTGCCAGCAGTCGGACTAGCGGGAGGCTCCCAGATACGCAGTATTTT.

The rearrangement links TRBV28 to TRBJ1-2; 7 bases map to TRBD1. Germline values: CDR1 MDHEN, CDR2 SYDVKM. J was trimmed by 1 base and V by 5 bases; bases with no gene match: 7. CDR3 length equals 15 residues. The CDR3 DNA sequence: TGTGCCAGCAGTACCTCGACAGGGCGTAACTATGGCTACACCTTC. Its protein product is CASSTSTGRNYGYTF.